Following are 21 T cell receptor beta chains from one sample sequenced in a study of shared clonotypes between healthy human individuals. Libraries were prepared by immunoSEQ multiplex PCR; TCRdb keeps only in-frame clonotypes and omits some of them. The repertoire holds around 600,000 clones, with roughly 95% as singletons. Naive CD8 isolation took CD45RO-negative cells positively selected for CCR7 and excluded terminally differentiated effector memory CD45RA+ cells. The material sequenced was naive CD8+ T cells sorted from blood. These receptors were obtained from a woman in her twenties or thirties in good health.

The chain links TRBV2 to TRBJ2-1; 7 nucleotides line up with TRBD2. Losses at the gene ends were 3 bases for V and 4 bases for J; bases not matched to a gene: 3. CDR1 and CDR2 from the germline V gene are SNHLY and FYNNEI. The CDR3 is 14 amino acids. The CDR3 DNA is TGTGCCAGCAGTGAGGAGGGAGGGTACAATGAGCAGTTCTTC. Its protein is CASSEEGGYNEQFF.

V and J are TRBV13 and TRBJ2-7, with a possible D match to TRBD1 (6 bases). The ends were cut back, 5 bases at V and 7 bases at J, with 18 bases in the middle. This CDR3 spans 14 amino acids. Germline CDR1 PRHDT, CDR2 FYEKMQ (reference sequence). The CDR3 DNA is TGTGCCAGCAGCGCCGGACAGAGGGCAGGGGAGCAGTACTTC. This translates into CASSAGQRAGEQYF.

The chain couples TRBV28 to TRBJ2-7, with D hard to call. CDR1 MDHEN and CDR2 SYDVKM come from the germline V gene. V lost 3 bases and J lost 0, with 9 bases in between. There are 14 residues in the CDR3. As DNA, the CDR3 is TGTGCCAGCAGTTTTAACTCGAGCTCCTACGAGCAGTACTTC. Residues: CASSFNSSSYEQYF.

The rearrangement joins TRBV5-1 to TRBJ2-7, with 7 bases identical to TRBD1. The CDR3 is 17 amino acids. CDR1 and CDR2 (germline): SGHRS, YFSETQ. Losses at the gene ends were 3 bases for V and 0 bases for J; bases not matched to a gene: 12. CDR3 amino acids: CASSSTLTGHSSYEQYF. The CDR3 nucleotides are TGCGCCAGCAGCTCCACATTGACAGGGCACAGCTCCTACGAGCAGTACTTC.

Written as DNA, the CDR3 is TGTGCCAGCAGTGACGGGCCTACCTACGAGCAGTACTTC. Protein product: CASSDGPTYEQYF. V and J are TRBV6-1 and TRBJ2-7; no reliable D call. This CDR3 spans 13 amino acids. Germline V gene lookup returns CDR1 MNHNS and CDR2 SASEGT. V was clipped by 3 bases and J by 2 bases, with 8 bases between them.

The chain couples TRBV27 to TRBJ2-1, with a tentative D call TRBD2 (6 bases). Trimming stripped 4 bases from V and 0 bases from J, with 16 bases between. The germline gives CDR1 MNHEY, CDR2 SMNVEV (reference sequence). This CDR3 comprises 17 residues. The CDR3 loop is CASSSFPSVSSYNEQFF. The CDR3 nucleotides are TGTGCCAGCAGTTCCTTCCCTAGCGTCAGCTCCTACAATGAGCAGTTCTTC.

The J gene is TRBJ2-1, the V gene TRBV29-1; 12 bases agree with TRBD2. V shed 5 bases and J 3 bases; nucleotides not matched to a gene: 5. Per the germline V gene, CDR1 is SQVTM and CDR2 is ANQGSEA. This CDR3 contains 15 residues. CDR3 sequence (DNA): TGCAGCGTTCCCCGGACTAGCGGGAACTACAATGAGCAGTTCTTC. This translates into CSVPRTSGNYNEQFF.

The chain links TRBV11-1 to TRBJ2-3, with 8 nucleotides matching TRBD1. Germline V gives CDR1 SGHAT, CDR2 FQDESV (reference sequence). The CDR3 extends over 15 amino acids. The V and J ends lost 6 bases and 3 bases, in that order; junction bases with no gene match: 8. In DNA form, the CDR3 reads TGTGCCAGCAGTGAAAGGGACAGGATTACAGATACGCAGTATTTT. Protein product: CASSERDRITDTQYF.

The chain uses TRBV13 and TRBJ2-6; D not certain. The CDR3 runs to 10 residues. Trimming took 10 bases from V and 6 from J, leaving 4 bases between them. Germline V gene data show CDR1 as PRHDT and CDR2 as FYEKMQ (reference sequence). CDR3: CATSANVLTF. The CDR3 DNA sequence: TGTGCCACGTCGGCCAACGTCCTGACTTTC.

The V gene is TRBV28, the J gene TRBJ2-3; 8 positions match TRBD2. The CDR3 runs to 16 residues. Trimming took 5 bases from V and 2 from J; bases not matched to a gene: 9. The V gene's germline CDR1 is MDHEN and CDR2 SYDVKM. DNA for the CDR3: TGTGCCAGCAGTCCGGGACTAGGGCCATTCACAGATACGCAGTATTTT. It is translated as CASSPGLGPFTDTQYF. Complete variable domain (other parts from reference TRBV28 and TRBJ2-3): DVKVTQSSRYLVKRTGEKVFLECVQDMDHENMFWYRQDPGLGLRLIYFSYDVKMKEKGDIPEGYSVSREKKERFSLILESASTNQTSMYLCASSPGLGPFTDTQYFGPGTRLTVL.

The CDR3 sequence is CATQRVSSYEQYF. CDR3 DNA sequence: TGTGCCACCCAGCGGGTCAGCTCCTACGAGCAGTACTTC. The chain combines TRBV5-6 with TRBJ2-7, with a possible D match to TRBD2 (6 bases). CDR1 and CDR2 (germline): SGHDT, YYEEEE. CDR3 size: 13 residues. V was trimmed by 9 bases and J by 0 bases, leaving 13 bases between them.

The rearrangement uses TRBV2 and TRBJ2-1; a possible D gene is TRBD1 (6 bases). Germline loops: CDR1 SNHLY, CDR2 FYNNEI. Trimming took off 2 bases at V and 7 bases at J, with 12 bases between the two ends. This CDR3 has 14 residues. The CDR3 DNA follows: TGTGCCAGCAGTGAAATAGACAGGTTGAATGAGCAGTTCTTC. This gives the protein CASSEIDRLNEQFF.

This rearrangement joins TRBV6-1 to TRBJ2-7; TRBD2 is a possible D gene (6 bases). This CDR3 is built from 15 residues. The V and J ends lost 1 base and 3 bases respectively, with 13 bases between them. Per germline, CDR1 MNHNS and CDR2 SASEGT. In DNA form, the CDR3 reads TGTGCCAGCAGTGAAGGCGGCGGGGCAGACTACGAGCAGTACTTC. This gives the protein CASSEGGGADYEQYF.

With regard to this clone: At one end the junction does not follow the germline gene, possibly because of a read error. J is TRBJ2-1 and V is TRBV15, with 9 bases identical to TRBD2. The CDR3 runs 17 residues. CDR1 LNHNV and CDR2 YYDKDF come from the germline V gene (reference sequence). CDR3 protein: CATRRGREGVSYNEQFF. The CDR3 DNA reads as TGTGCCACCAGGAGAGGGCGGGAGGGCGTCTCCTACAATGAGCAGTTCTTC.

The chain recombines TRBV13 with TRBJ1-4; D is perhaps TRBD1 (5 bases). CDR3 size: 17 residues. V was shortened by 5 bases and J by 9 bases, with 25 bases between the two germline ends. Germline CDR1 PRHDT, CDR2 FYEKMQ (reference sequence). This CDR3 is CASSPQDKGGASQKLFF. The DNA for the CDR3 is TGTGCCAGCAGCCCCCAGGACAAGGGCGGCGCTTCCCAAAAACTGTTTTTT. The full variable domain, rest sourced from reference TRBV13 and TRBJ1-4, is AAGVIQSPRHLIKEKRETATLKCYPIPRHDTVYWYQQGPGQDPQFLISFYEKMQSDKGSIPDRFSAQQFSDYHSELNMSSLELGDSALYFCASSPQDKGGASQKLFFGSGTQLSVL.

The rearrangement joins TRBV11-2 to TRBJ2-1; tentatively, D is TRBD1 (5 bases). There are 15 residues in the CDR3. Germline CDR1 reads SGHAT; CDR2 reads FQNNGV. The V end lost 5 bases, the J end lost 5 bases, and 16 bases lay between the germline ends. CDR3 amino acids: CASSHHSRGHNEQFF. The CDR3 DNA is TGTGCCAGCAGCCACCACTCAAGGGGCCACAATGAGCAGTTCTTC. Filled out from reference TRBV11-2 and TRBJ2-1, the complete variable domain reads EAGVAQSPRYKIIEKRQSVAFWCNPISGHATLYWYQQILGQGPKLLIQFQNNGVVDDSQLPKDRFSAERLKGVDSTLKIQPAKLEDSAVYLCASSHHSRGHNEQFFGPGTRLTVL.

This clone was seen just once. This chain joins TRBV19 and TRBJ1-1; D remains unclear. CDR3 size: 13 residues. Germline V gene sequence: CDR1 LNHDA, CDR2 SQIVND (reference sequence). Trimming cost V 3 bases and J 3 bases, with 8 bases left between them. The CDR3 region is CASSIWGDTEAFF. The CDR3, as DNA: TGTGCCAGTAGTATTTGGGGTGACACTGAAGCTTTCTTT.

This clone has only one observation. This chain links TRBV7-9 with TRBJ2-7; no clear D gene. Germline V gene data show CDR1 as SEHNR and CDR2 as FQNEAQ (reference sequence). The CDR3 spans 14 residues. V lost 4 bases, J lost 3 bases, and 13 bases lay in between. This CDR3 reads CASSSPNSIYEQYF. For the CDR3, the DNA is TGTGCCAGCAGCTCCCCTAACTCCATCTACGAGCAGTACTTC.

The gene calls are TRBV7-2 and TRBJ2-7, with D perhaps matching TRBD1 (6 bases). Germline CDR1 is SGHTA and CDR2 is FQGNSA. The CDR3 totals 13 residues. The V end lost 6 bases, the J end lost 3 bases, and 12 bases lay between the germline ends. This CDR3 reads CASRPRGDYEQYF. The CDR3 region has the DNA TGTGCCAGCAGGCCCAGGGGAGACTACGAGCAGTACTTC.

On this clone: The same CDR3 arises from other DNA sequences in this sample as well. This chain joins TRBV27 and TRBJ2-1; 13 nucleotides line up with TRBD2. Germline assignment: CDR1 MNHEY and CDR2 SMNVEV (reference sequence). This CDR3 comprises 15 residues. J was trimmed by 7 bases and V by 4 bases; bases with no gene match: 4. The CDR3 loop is CASSSGTSGKNEQFF. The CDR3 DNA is TGTGCCAGCAGTTCAGGGACTAGCGGGAAAAATGAGCAGTTCTTC.

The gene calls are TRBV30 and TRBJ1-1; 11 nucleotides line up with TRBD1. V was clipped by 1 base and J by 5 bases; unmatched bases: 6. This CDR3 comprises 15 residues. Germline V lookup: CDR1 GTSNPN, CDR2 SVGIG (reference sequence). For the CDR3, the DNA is TGTGCCTGGAGTGAAGGACAGGGGGCGAAGACTGAAGCTTTCTTT. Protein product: CAWSEGQGAKTEAFF. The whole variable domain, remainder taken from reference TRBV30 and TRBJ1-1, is SQTIHQWPATLVQPVGSPLSLECTVEGTSNPNLYWYRQAAGRGLQLLFYSVGIGQISSEVPQNLSASRPQDRQFILSSKKLLLSDSGFYLCAWSEGQGAKTEAFFGQGTRLTVV.